This T cell receptor (beta chain) stems from a study of beta chain features in type 1 diabetes. General study points: In the patient group, naive, central memory and Treg TCRB repertoires seemed more alike than in the healthy donor group. Across all four CD4+ subsets, people with type 1 diabetes showed modestly shorter TCRB CDR3s.

The study reverse transcribed the entire isolated RNA, so it sequenced expressed TCRB transcripts. Clones were read by immunoSEQ multiplex PCR, and TCRdb kept only the in-frame ones, dropping some. The sample lists about 650,000 clones; approximately 13% were seen once. The V gene's germline CDR1 is SGHRS and CDR2 YFSETQ. CDR3 length: 16 residues. V was clipped by 4 bases and J by 3 bases; unmatched bases: 4. Only a few counts were recorded for this clone. Its matching antigen is unknown. The material sequenced was naive CD4+ T cells from blood. The chain employs TRBV5-1 and TRBJ2-3, with 14 bases matching TRBD2. This receptor was identified in a man aged 25 to 45 with type 1 diabetes. In DNA form, the CDR3 reads TGCGCCAGCAGCGCCCGACTAGCGGGGGGGACAGATACGCAGTATTTT. This encodes CASSARLAGGTDTQYF.